This T cell receptor beta chain was sequenced for a study of T cells in Graves' hyperthyroidism and ophthalmopathy (dated by TCRdb to about 2019). In terms of the full investigation: Peripheral blood samples were taken at initial diagnosis, before any treatment was given. A discovery cohort of fewer than 110 patients, about 40 with Graves' ophthalmopathy and under 60 with stable Graves' hyperthyroidism, was used to find distinguishing TCR V-J signatures. Prospective prediction of ophthalmopathy was tested in an independent validation cohort consisting of roughly 19 hyperthyroidism patients and around 16 patients who later progressed to ophthalmopathy. The 100 or so discovery patients were randomly divided into training and test sets at a 7:3 ratio. In addition, the study compared T-cell repertoires in thyroid tissue and in blood from roughly 6 Graves' hyperthyroidism patients. After blood sampling, hyperthyroidism patients were treated with methimazole at a starting dose of 30 mg daily, and ophthalmopathy patients were treated with high-dose intravenous methylprednisolone. TCR Vbeta CDR3 sequencing of fewer than 150 peripheral blood samples (about 45 ophthalmopathy, around 80 hyperthyroidism and roughly 17 progressor patients) is reported in the paper. Beyond this particular receptor, the publication reports: A model built on a 13 V-J signature distinguished ophthalmopathy from stable hyperthyroidism, reaching 87.88% sensitivity and 81.08% specificity in cross-validation and 80%/75% in testing. In validation, the model predicted progression to ophthalmopathy a median of about 5.9 months before onset, with about 64% sensitivity and about 72% specificity. Blood samples also contained most of the expanded thyroid clonotypes (frequency above 0.001), which suggests that blood repertoires may reflect thyroid immune responses. No statistical method was used to fix the sample size in advance, and group allocation was not hidden from the investigators.

Moderately to severely active disease, a Clinical Activity Score of at least 3, a NOSPECS grade of at least 4, and a duration under 3 months were present in ophthalmopathy patients. The study excluded patients with uncontrolled infections, other autoimmune diseases, pregnancy or lactation. Diagnoses were based on clinical symptoms, serum thyroxine and TRAb, thyroid ultrasound and orbital computed tomography. PBMCs were isolated from about 10 ml of fresh peripheral blood by Ficoll-Paque density gradient centrifugation. Total RNA was extracted using Trizol reagent, and RNA quality was assessed on an Agilent 2100 Bioanalyzer. The CDR3 has 14 amino acids, counting the end cysteine and phenylalanine. Only the CDR3 part of the read is kept: 42 bases, read in frame from the first base. CDR1 is given as MNHNS and CDR2 as SASEGT, both from the germline V gene. This clonotype was counted ten times or more. Its antigen has not been determined. A much bigger clone sits one base away, suggesting this may be a read error.

The TCR beta CDR3 regions were amplified from the RNA transcripts. The first round of RT-PCR for the TCR CDR3 was performed with the HTBI primer set and the Qiagen OneStep RT-PCR kit. Libraries were constructed in a second round of multiplex PCR, after which size selection and purification were performed. Paired-end sequencing of the libraries was performed with 100 bp reads on an Illumina HiSeq2000. As for how the authors treated the data: Raw data were processed with SOAPnuke, discarding reads with adapters, uncalled bases, mean Phred below 15, or no exact constant-primer or identifier match. COPE v1.2.5 was used to merge the high-quality paired reads, and each unique nucleotide sequence was defined as a clonotype. MiTCR v1.1 was used to align clonotypes to the IMGT TRBV, TRBD and TRBJ reference segments. The analysis included only V-J combinations with a frequency above 0.0001, which together covered more than 99% of the repertoires. A TCS score was defined as the ratio between F50 (clonal expansion) and ExV (chaos), using BLOSUM62-based TCRdist between CDR3 peptides within each V-J. Welch's t-statistics and random forest reduced roughly 540 V-J features to 13, which were used in a naive Bayes classifier (R e1071). The public reads were reprocessed in TCRdb via fastp at Q25 and MiXCR, keeping in-frame beta chains. Every CDR3 protein is listed once, alongside the most common genes and DNA of its rows. The V and J calls, along with clone size, are taken from TCRdb and not from the paper's own processing. For this sample the table gives almost 350,000 distinct CDR3 sequences, of which roughly 20% were detected only once. Around a sixth of the sample is held by the ten biggest clonotypes.

This clonotype originated in a woman aged 40 to 50 with Graves' ophthalmopathy. The specimen sequenced was blood. The receptor chain draws on TRBV6-1 and TRBJ2-7; 9 nucleotides in the junction match TRBD1. The nucleotides are TGTGCCAGCAGTAGGGGACAGGGACCCTACGAGCGGTACTTC. Translated, it gives CASSRGQGPYERYF.